This TCR beta chain was observed in a study of cytomegalovirus exposure and HLA in healthy donors. This CDR3 has 13 residues. The V gene's germline CDR1 is SNHLY and CDR2 FYNNEI. V lost 8 bases and J lost 5, with 15 bases in between. Primers: 60 Vbeta forward and 13 Jbeta reverse. The table came from immunoSEQ multiplex PCR; TCRdb's copy has only in-frame clones and leaves some out. Of 90,000 to 120,000 clones in the sample, roughly 75% were seen once. Sequencing was done on a sample of PBMCs. The chain recombines TRBV2 with TRBJ1-1, with TRBD1 as a possible D gene (5 bases). The receptor was isolated from a woman in her forties in good health and CMV-seronegative. The CDR3 coding sequence is TGTGCCAGCGTTGAGCAGCCAGGGACTGAAGCTTTCTTT. As protein: CASVEQPGTEAFF.